This T cell receptor (beta chain) was identified during a study of T cell changes during pregnancy in multiple sclerosis (dated by TCRdb to between 2018 and 2021). In terms of the full investigation: Changes in the T cell repertoire over the course of pregnancy were examined in this study in women with multiple sclerosis.

Compared with germline, V lacks 2 bases and J lacks 6 bases; bases without a gene match: 3. The CDR3 measures 13 amino acids from cysteine to phenylalanine. Only CDR3 DNA is held: 39 bases, read in frame from base 1. Via the germline V gene, CDR1 is ENHRY and CDR2 SYGVKD. Receptor libraries were prepared by the immunoSEQ multiplex PCR assay. In its TCRdb copy, this immuneACCESS table keeps in-frame sequences only and misses some clones. Where compared with another copy, unresolved V genes explain less than half of these, and the others have no known cause. The sample table shows about 36,000 clones, and roughly 94% are seen once. Over 0.45% of the sample goes to the ten largest clones. Details on this clone: What antigen it recognizes has not been identified. Base qualities were left out, and no much larger clone turns up one base away.

Rearrangement joined TRBV10-3 to TRBJ2-7; 8 of the junction bases match TRBD1. Sample: CD4+ T cells from peripheral blood mononuclear cells, taken after pregnancy. This receptor was obtained from a female donor with multiple sclerosis, enrolled in a pregnancy study. The CDR3 is CAISEGQGPEQYF. Read as DNA, the sequence is TGTGCCATCAGTGAGGGACAGGGCCCCGAGCAGTACTTC.